Presented here are 30 T cell receptor beta chains from one specimen sequenced in a study of T cell repertoires in cytomegalovirus infection. TCRdb analysed the reads with MiXCR anew, one entry per CDR3 protein. This sample carries approximately 600,000 distinct CDR3 sequences, roughly 43% of them seen once, and the ten largest clones take 48%. These receptors have no identified antigens. This specimen was cultured PBMCs, taken from culture after CMV antigen stimulation. The receptors derive from a human donor in good health (CMV status not recorded). Some clones in this sample may be carry-over from other donors' samples.

In its sample, this clonotype was seen many times. V is TRBV20-1 and J is TRBJ1-3; D gene ambiguous. V lost 5 bases, J lost 2 bases, and 10 bases lay in between. CDR1 is DFQATT and CDR2 is SNEGSKA in the germline V gene (reference sequence). The CDR3 runs 13 residues. CDR3 in amino acids: CSAHLTTGNTIYF. The CDR3, as DNA: TGCAGTGCTCACCTTACAACTGGAAACACCATATATTTT.

The J gene is TRBJ2-4, the V gene TRBV5-4, with 8 bases lining up with TRBD1. With V trimmed by 3 bases and J by 14 bases, 4 bases remained unmatched. The CDR3 totals 11 residues. In germline, CDR1 is SGHNT, CDR2 YYREEE (reference sequence). In DNA form, the CDR3 reads TGTGCCAGCAGCTCGGACAGGGTTGAGTACTTC. It yields the protein CASSSDRVEYF.

This chain links TRBV6-1 with TRBJ2-7; 8 bases fit TRBD2. CDR3 length equals 16 residues. CDR1 and CDR2 from the germline V gene are MNHNS and SASEGT. Trimming cost V 2 bases and J 4 bases; bases outside gene matches: 10. The CDR3 DNA reads TGTGCCAGCAGTGAACGGACCGGGGGGGGTATTTACGAGCAGTACTTC. Protein sequence: CASSERTGGGIYEQYF.

This rearrangement joins TRBV28 to TRBJ1-5; TRBD1 is a possible D gene (5 bases). Germline assignment: CDR1 MDHEN and CDR2 SYDVKM. Trimming took off 7 bases at V and 1 base at J, with 8 bases between the two ends. This CDR3 contains 13 residues. CDR3 region: CASTRGSNQPQHF. The CDR3, as DNA: TGTGCCAGCACTCGGGGGAGCAATCAGCCCCAGCATTTT.

V is TRBV28 and J is TRBJ1-5; the match to TRBD1 covers 8 bases. J was trimmed by 4 bases and V by 7 bases; bases with no gene match: 9. There are 15 residues in the CDR3. Germline assignment: CDR1 MDHEN and CDR2 SYDVKM. The CDR3 is CASNLGQGPNQPQHF. CDR3 in DNA: TGTGCCAGCAACCTTGGACAGGGACCTAATCAGCCCCAGCATTTT.

The genes are TRBV30 and TRBJ1-2; 8 nucleotides align to TRBD1. Germline lookup yields CDR1 GTSNPN and CDR2 SVGIG (reference sequence). V was clipped by 2 bases and J by 2 bases; unmatched bases: 1. CDR3 length: 13 residues. CDR3 bases: TGTGCCTGGAGTACAGGGGGGAACTATGGCTACACCTTC. Translation gives CAWSTGGNYGYTF.

The CDR3 protein is CASRTRGPGETQYF. CDR3 sequence (DNA): TGTGCCAGCAGAACCCGGGGGCCGGGGGAGACCCAGTACTTC. This chain joins TRBV12-3 or TRBV12-4 and TRBJ2-5; D is possibly TRBD1 or TRBD2 (6 bases each). This CDR3 region has 14 residues. Trimming removed 6 bases from V and 5 bases from J, with 16 bases in between.

V usage is TRBV6-6 and J usage is TRBJ1-5; 9 bases agree with TRBD1. The germline V gene encodes CDR1 MNHNY and CDR2 SVGAGI (reference sequence). This CDR3 is 15 amino acids long. J was trimmed by 5 bases and V by 6 bases; bases with no gene match: 8. The DNA of the CDR3 is TGTGCCAGCAGCCAACCGGGACAGGGAGATCAGCCCCAGCATTTT. It specifies CASSQPGQGDQPQHF.

The chain uses TRBV19 and TRBJ1-5, with D unresolved. The V gene lost 7 bases and the J gene lost 1 base, with 11 bases spanning the gap. The length of the CDR3 is 14 residues. From germline, CDR1 is LNHDA and CDR2 SQIVND (reference sequence). The CDR3 bases are TGTGCCAGTACCCCGACTGGAAGCAATCAGCCCCAGCATTTT. This codes for CASTPTGSNQPQHF.

The chain employs TRBV29-1 and TRBJ2-3; D is ambiguous. This CDR3 has 13 amino acids. The V end lost 1 base, the J end lost 9 bases, and 14 bases lay between the germline ends. Germline values: CDR1 SQVTM, CDR2 ANQGSEA. The CDR3 sequence: CSVEVSGPETQYF. CDR3 nucleotides: TGCAGCGTTGAAGTTTCCGGCCCGGAGACGCAGTATTTT.

This clonotype was seen only a few times. The chain carries TRBV12-5 and TRBJ1-5; no clear D. Trimming removed 0 bases from V and 7 bases from J, with 10 bases in between. The CDR3 runs 14 residues. Germline V gene lookup returns CDR1 LGHNT and CDR2 FRNRAP. This CDR3 is CASGLVWAWQPQHF. The DNA of the CDR3 is TGTGCTAGTGGTTTGGTATGGGCTTGGCAGCCCCAGCATTTT.

The CDR3 loop is CASSSPQRMPYNEQFF. CDR3 DNA sequence: TGTGCCAGCAGCTCCCCTCAGCGGATGCCCTACAATGAGCAGTTCTTC. The chain links TRBV27 to TRBJ2-1, with a possible D match to TRBD2 (5 bases). The germline V gene has CDR1 MNHEY and CDR2 SMNVEV (reference sequence). The V end lost 6 bases, the J end lost 2 bases, and 17 bases lay between the germline ends. The length of the CDR3 is 16 residues.

J is TRBJ2-5 and V is TRBV11-2; D is possibly TRBD1 or TRBD2 (5 bases each). The CDR3 loop spans 16 amino acids. CDR1 is SGHAT, CDR2 FQNNGV, per germline. V was pared by 7 bases and J by 1 base, with 19 bases between. The CDR3 region is CASTKNPGRGQETQYF. CDR3 coding DNA: TGTGCCAGCACCAAGAACCCGGGACGGGGCCAAGAGACCCAGTACTTC.

This clonotype was seen at least ten times. CDR3 region: CASSSGRLAYEQYF. The CDR3 region has the DNA TGTGCCAGCAGCTCGGGACGGTTGGCCTACGAGCAGTACTTC. The chain uses TRBV5-4 and TRBJ2-7; D may correspond to TRBD1 or TRBD2 (5 bases each). Germline CDR1 is SGHNT and CDR2 is YYREEE (reference sequence). V was clipped by 3 bases and J by 2 bases, with 12 bases between them. The CDR3 runs to 14 residues.

The chain is built from TRBV18 and TRBJ1-5, with TRBD1 matching 7 bases. There are 15 residues in the CDR3. V shed 6 bases and J 4 bases; nucleotides not matched to a gene: 9. CDR1 and CDR2 (germline): KGHSH, LQKENI. CDR3 region: CASSSGGQRNQPQHF. CDR3 nucleotide sequence: TGTGCCAGCTCCTCTGGGGGACAGAGAAATCAGCCCCAGCATTTT.

The chain employs TRBV19 and TRBJ1-5, with D perhaps TRBD1 (5 bases). V lost 5 bases and J 2 bases, leaving 16 bases between the germline ends. There are 16 residues in the CDR3. CDR1 and CDR2 (germline): LNHDA, SQIVND (reference sequence). The chain's CDR3 is CASSHGGRMGNQPQHF. CDR3 coding DNA: TGTGCCAGTAGTCATGGGGGTAGGATGGGCAATCAGCCCCAGCATTTT.

This sequence joins TRBV29-1 and TRBJ2-3; a possible D gene is TRBD2 (6 bases). The germline V gene encodes CDR1 SQVTM and CDR2 ANQGSEA. Trimming pared 2 bases from V and 2 bases from J, leaving 11 bases between. The CDR3 loop spans 14 amino acids. The CDR3 DNA follows: TGCAGCGTTGAACCCTGGGACTCCACAGATACGCAGTATTTT. Its translation is CSVEPWDSTDTQYF.

J is TRBJ1-1 and V is TRBV27, with TRBD1 as a possible D gene (6 bases). Germline CDR1 and CDR2: MNHEY and SMNVEV (reference sequence). The CDR3 sequence is 14 residues long. Trimming removed 2 bases from V and 5 bases from J, with 12 bases in between. The CDR3, as DNA: TGTGCCAGCAGTTTAGGACAGCCTGGGACTGAAGCTTTCTTT. This translates into CASSLGQPGTEAFF.

This clonotype showed up many times. This chain connects TRBV7-2 to TRBJ2-5, with TRBD2 matching over 8 bases. The CDR3 consists of 15 residues. V lost 3 bases and J lost 2; bases outside the gene matches: 5. In germline, CDR1 is SGHTA, CDR2 FQGNSA. The CDR3 bases are TGTGCCAGCAGCTTTCCTAGCGGGCCGCAAGAGACCCAGTACTTC. Translated, it gives CASSFPSGPQETQYF.

The J gene is TRBJ2-1, the V gene TRBV7-2; tentative D call: TRBD1 (7 bases). The CDR3 consists of 14 residues. Germline CDR1 reads SGHTA; CDR2 reads FQGNSA. V lost 4 bases and J lost 10, with 17 bases in between. CDR3 sequence reads: CASSWGTADREQFF. CDR3 DNA sequence: TGTGCCAGCAGCTGGGGGACTGCGGACAGGGAGCAGTTCTTC.

The V gene is TRBV6-2 or TRBV6-3, the J gene TRBJ2-2; the match to TRBD2 covers 12 bases. V lost 0 bases, J lost 0 bases, and 5 bases stayed unmatched. Germline V gene data show CDR1 as MNHEY and CDR2 as SVGEGT. The CDR3 covers 19 residues. The CDR3 reads CASSYSGLAGKPNTGELFF. The CDR3 DNA is TGTGCCAGCAGTTACTCAGGACTAGCGGGGAAGCCGAACACCGGGGAGCTGTTTTTT.

This clonotype was seen more than once but under ten times. The chain has TRBV7-2 and TRBJ1-4; D may be TRBD1 (5 bases). V gave up 1 base and J gave up 15 bases, with 15 bases separating them. Germline values: CDR1 SGHTA, CDR2 FQGNSA. The CDR3 runs to 13 residues. The chain's CDR3 is CASSLGAGGGLFF. CDR3 nucleotide sequence: TGTGCCAGCAGCTTAGGGGCGGGTGGGGGGTTGTTTTTT.

This clonotype was counted only a few times. The chain carries TRBV6-2 or TRBV6-3 and TRBJ2-1, with a tentative D call TRBD2 (7 bases). The CDR3 runs 14 residues. The ends were cut back, 5 bases at V and 10 bases at J, with 18 bases in the middle. CDR1 MNHEY and CDR2 SVGEGT come from the germline V gene. CDR3 bases: TGTGCCAGCAGTCGCCTCCGGGGGGCGGGGGAGCAGTTCTTC. It specifies CASSRLRGAGEQFF.

In DNA, the CDR3 is TGTGCCAGCAGCCAAAAAAGGGTGGGCTACAATGAGCAGTTCTTC. This gives the protein CASSQKRVGYNEQFF. The chain links TRBV7-8 to TRBJ2-1; no clear D. This CDR3 is built from 15 residues. CDR1 and CDR2 (germline): SGHVS, FQNEAQ. V was shortened by 5 bases and J by 3 bases, with 14 bases between the two germline ends.

This clonotype was seen a handful of times. The chain employs TRBV10-3 and TRBJ1-2, with a tentative D call TRBD1 (5 bases). Germline V CDR1 and CDR2: ENHRY, SYGVKD. Trimming shortened V by 11 bases and J by 5 bases, and 15 bases separated the two germline ends. The CDR3 length is 12 residues. The CDR3 region is CAAAEAGYGYTF. The CDR3 DNA follows: TGTGCCGCGGCGGAAGCAGGGTATGGCTACACCTTC.

The chain is built from TRBV7-8 and TRBJ2-5; TRBD1 aligns across 9 bases. CDR3 size: 16 residues. CDR1 is SGHVS, CDR2 FQNEAQ, per germline. With 5 bases clipped from V and 5 bases from J, the junction kept 12 bases outside the gene matches. The CDR3 region has the DNA TGTGCCAGCAGCCCCCGAAGGGGACAGGGAATGGAGACCCAGTACTTC. Its protein product is CASSPRRGQGMETQYF.

CDR3 residues: CSARAGHVMGTF. The CDR3, as DNA: TGCAGTGCTAGAGCGGGACATGTGATGGGCACCTTC. The chain recombines TRBV20-1 with TRBJ1-2, with a weak D call TRBD1 (6 bases). Germline V gene sequence: CDR1 DFQATT, CDR2 SNEGSKA (reference sequence). V lost 1 base to trimming and J lost 13 bases, with 16 bases between them. This CDR3 is built from 12 residues.

The chain is built from TRBV15 and TRBJ1-3; D gene uncertain. The germline V gene encodes CDR1 LNHNV and CDR2 YYDKDF (reference sequence). This CDR3 is built from 14 residues. V lost 6 bases to trimming and J lost 7 bases, with 16 bases between them. As DNA, the CDR3 is TGTGCCACCAGTACGGGTATCCAGGCGAACACCATATATTTT. Protein: CATSTGIQANTIYF. Full variable domain (outside the CDR3, taken from reference TRBV15 and TRBJ1-3): DAMVIQNPRYQVTQFGKPVTLSCSQTLNHNVMYWYQQKSSQAPKLLFHYYDKDFNNEADTPDNFQSRRPNTSFCFLDIRSPGLGDTAMYLCATSTGIQANTIYFGEGSWLTVV.

The rearrangement links TRBV10-3 to TRBJ2-1; TRBD2 matches at 7 bases. The V gene's germline CDR1 is ENHRY and CDR2 SYGVKD. CDR3 length: 16 amino acids. Trimming cost V 9 bases and J 7 bases; bases outside gene matches: 18. The CDR3 DNA is TGTGCCATTTCCTCAGGCAAAGGCGGGAGCGGGAATGAGCAGTTCTTC. It translates to CAISSGKGGSGNEQFF.

The chain employs TRBV7-6 and TRBJ2-3; D might be TRBD1 (5 bases). The CDR3 has 18 amino acids. V dropped 7 bases and J dropped 2 bases, with 25 bases sitting between them. Germline V gene data show CDR1 as SGHVS and CDR2 as FNYEAQ. The CDR3 bases are TGTGCCAGCACCCCACTCCCTCAAGACAGTCCCGACACAGATACGCAGTATTTT. Amino acids: CASTPLPQDSPDTDTQYF. Full variable domain (outside the CDR3, taken from reference TRBV7-6 and TRBJ2-3): GAGVSQSPRYKVTKRGQDVALRCDPISGHVSLYWYRQALGQGPEFLTYFNYEAQQDKSGLPNDRFSAERPEGSISTLTIQRTEQRDSAMYRCASTPLPQDSPDTDTQYFGPGTRLTVL.